The 17 T cell receptor beta chains below were found in one sample sequenced in a study of cytomegalovirus exposure and HLA in healthy donors. Assay used: immunoSEQ multiplex PCR; TCRdb lists only in-frame clones, some missing. The sample comprises some 80,000 clones, 90% to 97% of which are singletons, and roughly 1.3% rests with the top ten. Sequencing input: PBMCs. All receptors derive from a woman aged 18-29 years in good health and CMV-seronegative.

This chain connects TRBV4-1 to TRBJ2-7, with TRBD1 matching over 7 bases. V was pared by 1 base and J by 3 bases, with 6 bases of the junction left unmatched. Germline CDR1 is MGHRA and CDR2 is YSYEKL. CDR3 length: 15 residues. As DNA, the CDR3 is TGCGCCAGCAGCCAAGTGGGGACAGCGGACTACGAGCAGTACTTC. This sequence encodes CASSQVGTADYEQYF.

The chain employs TRBV28 and TRBJ2-7; TRBD1 might be the D (6 bases). V lost 6 bases, J lost 5 bases, and 11 bases lay in between. The CDR3 contains 12 residues. Germline values: CDR1 MDHEN, CDR2 SYDVKM. The chain's CDR3 is CASRSTGDEQYF. The CDR3 DNA is TGTGCCAGCAGATCGACAGGTGACGAGCAGTACTTC. The complete variable domain, with remaining parts taken from reference TRBV28 and TRBJ2-7, reads DVKVTQSSRYLVKRTGEKVFLECVQDMDHENMFWYRQDPGLGLRLIYFSYDVKMKEKGDIPEGYSVSREKKERFSLILESASTNQTSMYLCASRSTGDEQYFGPGTRLTVT.

This chain joins TRBV7-8 and TRBJ2-1, with D possibly being TRBD2 (6 bases). Germline V gives CDR1 SGHVS, CDR2 FQNEAQ. This CDR3 comprises 15 residues. V lost 5 bases and J lost 0, with 11 bases in between. The CDR3 reads CASSPRESSYNEQFF. CDR3 nucleotide sequence: TGTGCCAGCAGCCCCCGGGAGAGCTCCTACAATGAGCAGTTCTTC.

V is TRBV21-1 and J is TRBJ2-5; the table calls TRBD2, which could not be checked here. TRBV21-1 is a documented pseudogene. This CDR3 region has 16 residues. CDR3 sequence: CASSKWWRERRGTQYF. CDR3 DNA: TGTGCCAGCAGCAAATGGTGGCGGGAGAGGAGGGGGACCCAGTACTTC.

This clone was detected only once. The CDR3 coding sequence is TGTGCCAGCAGCCGACAAGGGACAGGGGGCGTCTACGAGCAGTACTTC. As protein: CASSRQGTGGVYEQYF. The chain carries TRBV7-8 and TRBJ2-7; 12 nucleotides agree with TRBD1. Germline V gives CDR1 SGHVS, CDR2 FQNEAQ. CDR3 length: 16 residues. The V segment lost 5 bases and the J segment 3 bases; nucleotides outside the gene matches: 8. Together with reference TRBV7-8 and TRBJ2-7, the CDR3 gives the full variable domain: GAGVSQSPRYKVAKRGQDVALRCDPISGHVSLFWYQQALGQGPEFLTYFQNEAQLDKSGLPSDRFFAERPEGSVSTLKIQRTQQEDSAVYLCASSRQGTGGVYEQYFGPGTRLTVT.

The chain links TRBV18 to TRBJ1-2; the D gene is possibly TRBD1 (6 bases). CDR3 length: 17 residues. Per the germline V gene, CDR1 is KGHSH and CDR2 is LQKENI. The V and J ends lost 3 bases and 2 bases respectively, with 19 bases between them. CDR3 sequence reads: CASSPRQGQGKNYGYTF. CDR3 nucleotides: TGTGCCAGCTCACCCCGGCAGGGGCAGGGGAAGAACTATGGCTACACCTTC.

In DNA, the CDR3 is TGTGCCAGCAGCCGAGCTCAGGGAGGAGGATACGAGCAGTACTTC. Protein product: CASSRAQGGGYEQYF. The V and J genes are TRBV5-4 and TRBJ2-7; weak D call: TRBD2 (6 bases). The CDR3 sequence is 15 residues long. Trimming stripped 4 bases from V and 4 bases from J, with 18 bases between. Germline V gives CDR1 SGHNT, CDR2 YYREEE (reference sequence).

J is TRBJ1-5 and V is TRBV7-6; D is unclear. CDR3 length: 13 residues. Trimming took off 5 bases at V and 5 bases at J, with 10 bases between the two ends. The germline gives CDR1 SGHVS, CDR2 FNYEAQ. The CDR3 loop reads CASSRDGDQPQHF. In DNA form, the CDR3 reads TGTGCCAGCAGCCGCGACGGGGATCAGCCCCAGCATTTT.

The chain employs TRBV7-6 and TRBJ2-3; the match to TRBD2 covers 11 bases. Germline CDR1 is SGHVS and CDR2 is FNYEAQ. The trim removed 2 bases at V and 5 bases at J, leaving 12 bases unmatched. The CDR3 consists of 18 residues. The CDR3 protein is CASSLSPSGTSGRDTQYF. In DNA, the CDR3 is TGTGCCAGCAGCTTATCCCCCTCCGGGACTAGCGGACGAGATACGCAGTATTTT.

This chain links TRBV19 with TRBJ2-5; possibly TRBD1 for D (6 bases). Germline values: CDR1 LNHDA, CDR2 SQIVND (reference sequence). V lost 3 bases and J 3 bases, leaving 8 bases between the germline ends. The CDR3 runs to 13 residues. The DNA for the CDR3 is TGTGCCAGTAGTATTAACAGGGAAGAGACCCAGTACTTC. Its translation is CASSINREETQYF.

This rearrangement joins TRBV15 to TRBJ2-3, with TRBD2 matching 13 bases. Trimming took 3 bases from V and 1 from J; bases not matched to a gene: 1. Germline assignment: CDR1 LNHNV and CDR2 YYDKDF (reference sequence). CDR3 length equals 16 residues. The CDR3 spells CATSSGLAGGTDTQYF. DNA of the CDR3: TGTGCCACCAGCAGTGGACTAGCGGGGGGCACAGATACGCAGTATTTT.

The chain is built from TRBV18 and TRBJ2-5; maybe TRBD1 (5 bases). Germline V lookup: CDR1 KGHSH, CDR2 LQKENI. This CDR3 region has 13 residues. Trimming shortened V by 5 bases and J by 2 bases, and 9 bases separated the two germline ends. Written as DNA, the CDR3 is TGTGCCAGCTCATACAGACAGCAAGAGACCCAGTACTTC. It translates to CASSYRQQETQYF.

J is TRBJ1-1 and V is TRBV7-2; D gene unclear. The CDR3 covers 15 residues. Trimming took 1 base from V and 7 from J, leaving 16 bases between them. The germline CDR1 and CDR2 sequences are SGHTA and FQGNSA. CDR3 nucleotide sequence: TGTGCCAGCAGCTTAGTCCCCTTGGCCTTTCATGAAGCTTTCTTT. It translates to CASSLVPLAFHEAFF.

This chain joins TRBV7-7 and TRBJ1-3; D gene uncertain. The CDR3 sequence is 13 residues long. The germline CDR1 and CDR2 sequences are SSHAT and FNYEAQ (reference sequence). V lost 5 bases to trimming and J lost 1 base, with 6 bases between them. CDR3: CASSPQSGNTIYF. The DNA for the CDR3 is TGTGCCAGCAGCCCACAATCTGGAAACACCATATATTTT.

This chain uses TRBV7-6 with TRBJ1-6; 7 nucleotides match TRBD1. CDR1 and CDR2 from the germline V gene are SGHVS and FNYEAQ. J was trimmed by 8 bases and V by 5 bases; bases with no gene match: 15. The CDR3 is 17 residues long. For the CDR3, the DNA is TGTGCCAGCAGCGCGCGTATTTCCGGGACAGATGATTCACCCCTCCACTTT. Translated, it gives CASSARISGTDDSPLHF.

The chain has TRBV18 and TRBJ2-7; D is uncertain. The CDR3 contains 18 residues. V shed 3 bases and J shed 4 bases, with 25 bases lying between them. Germline-derived CDR1 and CDR2 are KGHSH and LQKENI. The CDR3 protein is CASSPTLWAQEPGYEQYF. CDR3 sequence (DNA): TGTGCCAGCTCACCTACTTTATGGGCCCAAGAGCCAGGATACGAGCAGTACTTC.

The chain recombines TRBV18 with TRBJ2-7, with a possible D match to TRBD1 (6 bases). The CDR3 loop spans 13 amino acids. CDR1 is KGHSH and CDR2 is LQKENI in the germline V gene. Deletions cut 3 bases from V and 1 base from J, with 7 bases between. The CDR3 is CASSPDSSYEQYF. The CDR3 DNA reads TGTGCCAGCTCACCGGACAGTTCCTACGAGCAGTACTTC.